The sequence of this T cell receptor (beta chain) was determined in a study of T-cell memory formation after mild COVID-19. Study summary: Across donors, TCR clusters were largely donor specific.

The study's findings and limits: CD4/CD8 balance characterized clones contracting day 15 to 85, and CD4+ skew characterized later expanders. Shrinking CD4+ clones resided mostly in CM and EM, and CD8+ ones in EMRA. Pre-infection memory harbored some responding clones, suggesting cross-reactive memory joined.

This clonotype has at least ten counts. The antigen remains undetermined. TCRdb used MiXCR to reprocess the 5' RACE reads, holding one entry per CDR3 protein. The table includes 200,000 to 250,000 distinct CDR3 sequences, roughly 10% detected once. The V gene lost 1 base and the J gene lost 2 bases, with 10 bases spanning the gap. Germline V gene data show CDR1 as LNHNV and CDR2 as YYDKDF (reference sequence). The CDR3 loop spans 15 amino acids. The source is a man between 18 and 35 years old who had mild COVID-19 (a few samples of this study predate the infection). Cell type and time point are not known. Sequencing input: PBMCs or a T cell subset sorted from them (not recorded which). The chain employs TRBV15 and TRBJ2-3; D may be TRBD2 (5 bases). CDR3 DNA sequence: TGTGCCACCAGCAGAGGCGGGCACACCACAGATACGCAGTATTTT. Translated, it gives CATSRGGHTTDTQYF.